A selection of T cell receptor beta chains follows, all from one sample in a study of T cells in Graves' hyperthyroidism and ophthalmopathy. TCRdb re-called the multiplex PCR reads through MiXCR, storing one row per CDR3 protein. The repertoire includes 300,000 to 500,000 distinct CDR3 sequences, more than 12% of them detected once, and 25% to 30% sits in the top ten. The material sequenced was blood. These receptors were taken from a man between 45 and 60 years old with Graves' ophthalmopathy. Both conserved end residues are part of each CDR3. Fields, in order: CDR3 length, D gene, J gene, V gene, clone size, CDR3 DNA, CDR3 protein. A D gene is named only where the DNA matches it firmly. Some rows mark clone size as missing; the rest say once, few, many or name a class of expanded clone.

14 | TRBD2 | TRBJ2-3 | TRBV5-1 | . | TGCGCCAGCAGCTCCCAAGCGGGACGAGATACGCAGTATTTT | CASSSQAGRDTQYF
16 | TRBD1 | TRBJ2-7 | TRBV5-4 | few | TGTGCCAGCAGCCCTGGGTGGGACAGGGGCTCCTACGAGCAGTACTTC | CASSPGWDRGSYEQYF
16 | . | TRBJ1-5 | TRBV5-5 | many | TGTGCCAGCAGCGCGGAGGTGGGGGGGAGCAATCAGCCCCAGCATTTT | CASSAEVGGSNQPQHF
14 | . | TRBJ1-6 | TRBV6-1 | few | TGTGCCAGCAGTGAAAAAAGAAGCGGTTCACCCCTCCACTTT | CASSEKRSGSPLHF
15 | TRBD2 | TRBJ2-1 | TRBV20-1 | many | TGCAGTGCTGAAGCGGGACTAGCCCCTTACAATGAGCAGTTCTTC | CSAEAGLAPYNEQFF
14 | . | TRBJ1-5 | TRBV28 | many | TGTGCCAGCAGTCCCCTACAGGGAGTGAGGCCCCAGCATTTT | CASSPLQGVRPQHF
17 | . | TRBJ1-5 | TRBV19 | . | TGTGCCAGTAGTATCAAGGCCGGCCCAACTCGGGGTCAGCCCCAGCATTTT | CASSIKAGPTRGQPQHF
14 | . | TRBJ1-5 | TRBV30 | few | TGTGCCTGGTCGGCGGGAGCCTTAAATCAGCCCCAGCATTTT | CAWSAGALNQPQHF
14 | TRBD1 | TRBJ1-2 | TRBV5-8 | few | TGTGCCAGCAGCGGGACAGGGGATAACTATGGCTACACCTTC | CASSGTGDNYGYTF
13 | . | TRBJ1-1 | TRBV3-1 | many | TGTGCCAGCAGCCGGGAATCCAACACTGAAGCTTTCTTT | CASSRESNTEAFF
16 | TRBD1 | TRBJ1-6 | TRBV11-2 | many | TGTGCCAGCAGCCCAGTCCCGGGACAGGGAAATTCACCCCTCCACTTT | CASSPVPGQGNSPLHF
14 | . | TRBJ1-1 | TRBV27 | many | TGTGCCAGCAGTTCCTTGTCCGGGTACCCTGAAGCTTTCTTT | CASSSLSGYPEAFF
18 | TRBD2 | TRBJ2-6 | TRBV9 | many | TGTGCCAGCAGCGGGGGACTAGCGGGAGGGTTTGGGGCCAACGTCCTGACTTTC | CASSGGLAGGFGANVLTF
14 | . | TRBJ2-1 | TRBV12-3/TRBV12-4 | many | TGTGCCAGCAGTTTTGAGTCCGTTGGGAATGAGCAGTTCTTC | CASSFESVGNEQFF
16 | . | TRBJ2-3 | TRBV28 | many | TGTGCCAGCAGTCCATTACAGGGGGGGGTTACAGATACGCAGTATTTT | CASSPLQGGVTDTQYF
14 | . | TRBJ2-7 | TRBV7-8 | many | TGTGCCAGCAGCTTAGCGATTTTTAGGGACGAGCAGTACTTC | CASSLAIFRDEQYF
13 | . | TRBJ2-2 | TRBV11-2 | . | TGTGCCAGCAGTTCTTCCTTCAGGGTGGGGCTGTTTTTT | CASSSSFRVGLFF
13 | TRBD1 | TRBJ1-2 | TRBV30 | many | TGTGCCTGGGGACAGGGGATGGTCTATGGCTACACCTTC | CAWGQGMVYGYTF
12 | . | TRBJ1-2 | TRBV12-3/TRBV12-4 | . | TGTGCCAGCAGTTTTACTCGGGGTGGCTACACCTTC | CASSFTRGGYTF
15 | . | TRBJ1-5 | TRBV20-1 | few | TGCAGTGCTAGACGACGTCTACAGGGAAGTCAGCCCCAGCATTTT | CSARRRLQGSQPQHF
11 | TRBD2 | TRBJ2-7 | TRBV29-1 | . | TGCAGCGCCTGGGGAGGGTCCGAGCAGTACTTC | CSAWGGSEQYF
15 | TRBD2 | TRBJ2-2 | TRBV20-1 | . | TGCAGTGCTAGAGATCCTAGCGGGAACACCGGGGAGCTGTTTTTT | CSARDPSGNTGELFF
15 | . | TRBJ2-1 | TRBV6-1 | few | TGTGCCAGCAGCCCAGGGGGGTTCGGAAGCAATGAGCAGTTCTTC | CASSPGGFGSNEQFF
11 | . | TRBJ2-1 | TRBV6-1 | few | TGTGCCAGCACCGAGGCGCATGAGCAGTTCTTC | CASTEAHEQFF
14 | . | TRBJ1-2 | TRBV15 | many | TGTGCCACCAGCAGAAACAGGGTTAACTATGGCTACACCTTC | CATSRNRVNYGYTF
13 | . | TRBJ2-3 | TRBV29-1 | . | TGCAGCGTTGGGGACCCCGGCACAGATACGCAGTATTTT | CSVGDPGTDTQYF
16 | . | TRBJ2-4 | TRBV6-1 | . | TGTGCCAGCAGTGGGAACGTCGCAGGGCGAAGGAACATTCAGTACTTC | CASSGNVAGRRNIQYF
16 | . | TRBJ1-4 | TRBV5-1 | few | TGCGCCAGCAGCCCTGGGAATGCCGGGTTTCTTGAAAAACTGTTTTTT | CASSPGNAGFLEKLFF
15 | . | TRBJ2-6 | TRBV6-1 | . | TGTGCCAGCGGCAGGCCTCGCTCTGGGGCCAACGTCCTGACTTTC | CASGRPRSGANVLTF